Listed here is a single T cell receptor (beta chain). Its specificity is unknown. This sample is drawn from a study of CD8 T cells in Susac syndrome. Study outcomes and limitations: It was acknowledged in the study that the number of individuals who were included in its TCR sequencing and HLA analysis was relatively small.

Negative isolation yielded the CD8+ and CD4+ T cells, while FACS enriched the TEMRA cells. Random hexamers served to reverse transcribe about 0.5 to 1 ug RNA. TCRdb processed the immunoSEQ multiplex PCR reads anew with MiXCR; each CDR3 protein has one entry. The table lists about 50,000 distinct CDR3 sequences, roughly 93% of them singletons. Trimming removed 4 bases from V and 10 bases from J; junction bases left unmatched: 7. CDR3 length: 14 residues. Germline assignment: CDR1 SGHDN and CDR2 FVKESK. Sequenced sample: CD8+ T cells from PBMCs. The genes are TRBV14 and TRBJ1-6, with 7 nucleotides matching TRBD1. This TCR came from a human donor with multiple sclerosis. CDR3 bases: TGTGCCAGCAGCCCGAACAGGGGTCGGTCACCCCTCCACTTT. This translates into CASSPNRGRSPLHF.